This T cell receptor (beta chain) was identified during a study of shared clonotypes between healthy human individuals. CD8 cells regarded as naive lacked CD45RO, were positively chosen for CCR7, and omitted terminally differentiated effector memory CD45RA+ cells. Clones were read by immunoSEQ multiplex PCR, and TCRdb kept only the in-frame ones, dropping some. The sample has about 2,200,000 clones; approximately 94% are singletons. The CDR3 has 14 amino acids. V was cut by 8 bases and J by 1 base, with 14 bases left in between. The germline CDR1 and CDR2 sequences are MNHEY and SMNVEV (reference sequence).

Sequenced sample: naive CD8+ T cells from PBMCs. The sequence derives from a young man in good health. Some clones in this sample may be carry-over from other donors' samples. The rearrangement links TRBV27 to TRBJ1-1, with D unresolved. In DNA form, the CDR3 reads TGTGCCAGCCACCCTAGGGCGGGGAACACTGAAGCTTTCTTT. This encodes CASHPRAGNTEAFF.